The table lists the clone carrying this T cell receptor (beta chain) with a count of one. This entry comes from a study of blood T cell repertoires in COVID-19. Study-level information: Some COVID-19 samples were acute and others convalescent; all came from the United States, Italy and Spain. Sample material is recorded as cDNA or gDNA derived from T cells, B-cell-depleted T cells, or PBMCs.

The germline V gene encodes CDR1 GTSNPN and CDR2 SVGIG (reference sequence). The V gene end was trimmed by 2 bases and the J gene end by 3 bases; junction bases not matched to a gene: 2. This CDR3 is 14 amino acids long. Profiling relied on immunoSEQ multiplex PCR, and the TCRdb table lists in-frame clones only, not all of them. The sample has over 200,000 clones; roughly four fifths are singletons. Those who participated ranged in age from 18 to 89 years and resided in about 24 US areas. Each recovered donor of Cohort 3 presented with two negative PCRs, clearance, or symptom resolution. Sequencing used PBMCs or T cells enriched from blood (not recorded which). The chain recombines TRBV30 with TRBJ2-1, with 9 bases that match TRBD2. The clonotype was recovered from a man aged 35-49 years who had recovered from COVID-19. CDR3 DNA sequence: TGTGCCTGGAGTCTAGCGGGGTACTACAATGAGCAGTTCTTC. It is translated as CAWSLAGYYNEQFF.